A selection of T cell receptor beta chains follows, all from one sample in a study of blood T cells in healthy people across ages. TCRdb analysed the 5' RACE reads with MiXCR anew, one entry per CDR3 protein. Among around 1,900,000 distinct CDR3 sequences listed, about 39% were seen once. The sequencing input was blood. The origin of the receptors is a human donor in good health. CDR3s include the opening cysteine and the closing phenylalanine or tryptophan. D genes are given only for firm matches. Clone size is not always given. Where it is, it says once, few, many or a class for expanded clones.

size | J | D | V | DNA | CDR3
few | TRBJ1-5 | . | TRBV23-1 | TGCGCCAGCAGTCAATCGGATAGTTGGGGGGTGAGCAATCAGCCCCAGCATTTT | CASSQSDSWGVSNQPQHF
. | TRBJ2-5 | . | TRBV11-2 | TGTGCCAGCGGATGGACGGGCAGGATTCAAGAGACCCAGTACTTC | CASGWTGRIQETQYF
few | TRBJ2-3 | TRBD2 | TRBV9 | TGTGCCAGTTCCACTAGCGGACGCACAGATACGCAGTATTTT | CASSTSGRTDTQYF
. | TRBJ1-1 | . | TRBV7-9 | TGTGCCAGCAGCCCCTCTTTCTACATTGAAGCTTTCTTT | CASSPSFYIEAFF
. | TRBJ2-7 | TRBD1 | TRBV5-1 | TGCGCCAGCGGGAGAGGGGACAGGGCCTACGAGCAGTACTTC | CASGRGDRAYEQYF
few | TRBJ1-2 | . | TRBV12-3/TRBV12-4 | TGTGCCAGCAGCCCCTCAGCGGTGGGGCTCTATGGCTACACCTTC | CASSPSAVGLYGYTF
. | TRBJ2-3 | TRBD2 | TRBV12-3/TRBV12-4 | TGTGCCAGCAGCTACGGTCGGACTAGCGTGGGCACAGATACGCAGTATTTT | CASSYGRTSVGTDTQYF
few | TRBJ1-1 | . | TRBV21-1 | TGTGCCAGCCGCCGAGGAGGGGCTGAAGCTTTCTTT | CASRRGGAEAFF
few | TRBJ1-2 | . | TRBV5-1 | TGCGCCAGCAGCTTGAGTCTGCGGGCTGTTGGCTACACCTTC | CASSLSLRAVGYTF
few | TRBJ2-7 | TRBD2 | TRBV7-2 | TGTGCCAGCAGCAGAATAGCGGGGGATCCCTACGAGCAGTACTTC | CASSRIAGDPYEQYF
. | TRBJ2-1 | TRBD1 | TRBV24-1 | TGTGCCACCAGTGATTACGGGACAGAAGAGACCCAGTTCTTC | CATSDYGTEETQFF
few | TRBJ2-1 | . | TRBV6-6 | TGTGCCAGCAGTTATGGGGGGGGCAAAGGTGAGCAGTTCTTC | CASSYGGGKGEQFF
. | TRBJ2-1 | . | TRBV11-2 | TGTGCCAGCAGCTTATGGGCCGGGACCAGGAGGAATGAGCAGTTCTTC | CASSLWAGTRRNEQFF
. | TRBJ1-1 | . | TRBV29-1 | TGCAGCGCCCGATACAAATATCAAATGAACACTGAAGCTTTCTTT | CSARYKYQMNTEAFF
. | TRBJ2-3 | . | TRBV7-3 | TGTGCCAGCAGCCCTCCGTGCTCCTACGAGCAGTATTTT | CASSPPCSYEQYF